This TCR beta chain was identified in a study of post-analysis software for immune sequencing data. Study-wide results and caveats: Controls significantly exceeded multiple sclerosis patients in normalized Chao1 diversity.

Details on this clonotype: Its antigen remains unidentified.

Built from TCR beta cDNA, the libraries had unique molecular identifiers in them. From the PCR reads, TCRdb called clonotypes with MiXCR, one entry per CDR3 protein. The repertoire holds about 540,000 distinct CDR3 sequences, about a third seen once, with less than 6% in the top ten. The sample was blood. The receptor's source is a girl under 18 with multiple sclerosis.

This chain's CDR3 is CASSVRPFSYGYTF. Here the CDR3 DNA reads TGTGCCAGCAGTGTGCGGCCTTTTTCTTATGGCTACACCTTC. The rearrangement links TRBV2 to TRBJ1-2; no clear D gene. This CDR3 is built from 14 residues. Trimming took 4 bases from V and 5 from J, leaving 14 bases between them. CDR1 SNHLY and CDR2 FYNNEI come from the germline V gene.